This entry describes one T cell receptor (beta chain). The data were taken from a study of cytomegalovirus exposure and HLA in healthy donors. PCR amplification relied on 60 Vbeta primers (plus 13 Jbeta primers). Only in-frame clones appear in the TCRdb table, and some are missing; sequencing was by immunoSEQ multiplex PCR. The sample consists of some 120,000 clones, about 74% of them appearing once. The CDR3 extends over 16 amino acids. V gave up 0 bases and J gave up 3 bases; unmatched junction bases: 4. Germline-derived CDR1 and CDR2 are SGHAT and FQNNGV. This chain connects TRBV11-2 to TRBJ2-2, with TRBD2 matching over 7 bases. The sequence derives from a middle-aged man in good health and CMV-seropositive. Sequencing was done on a sample of PBMCs. Written as DNA, the CDR3 is TGTGCCAGCAGCTTAGATCTGCGGGGGTACACCGGGGAGCTGTTTTTT. This translates into CASSLDLRGYTGELFF.